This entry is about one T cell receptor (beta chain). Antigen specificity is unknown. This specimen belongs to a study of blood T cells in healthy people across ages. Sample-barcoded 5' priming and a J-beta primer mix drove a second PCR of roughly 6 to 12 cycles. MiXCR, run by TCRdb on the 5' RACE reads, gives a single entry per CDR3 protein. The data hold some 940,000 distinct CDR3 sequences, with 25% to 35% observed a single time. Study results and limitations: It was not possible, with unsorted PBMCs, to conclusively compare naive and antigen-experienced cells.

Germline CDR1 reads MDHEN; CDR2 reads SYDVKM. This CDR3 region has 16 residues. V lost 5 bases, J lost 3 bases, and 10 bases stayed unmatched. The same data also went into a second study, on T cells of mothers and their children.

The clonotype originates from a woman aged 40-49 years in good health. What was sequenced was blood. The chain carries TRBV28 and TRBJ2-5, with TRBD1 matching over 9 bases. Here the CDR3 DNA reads TGTGCCAGCAGTGTTACAGGGGGCGCGCGGGAAGAGACCCAGTACTTC. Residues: CASSVTGGAREETQYF. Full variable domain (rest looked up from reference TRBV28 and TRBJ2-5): DVKVTQSSRYLVKRTGEKVFLECVQDMDHENMFWYRQDPGLGLRLIYFSYDVKMKEKGDIPEGYSVSREKKERFSLILESASTNQTSMYLCASSVTGGAREETQYFGPGTRLLVL.